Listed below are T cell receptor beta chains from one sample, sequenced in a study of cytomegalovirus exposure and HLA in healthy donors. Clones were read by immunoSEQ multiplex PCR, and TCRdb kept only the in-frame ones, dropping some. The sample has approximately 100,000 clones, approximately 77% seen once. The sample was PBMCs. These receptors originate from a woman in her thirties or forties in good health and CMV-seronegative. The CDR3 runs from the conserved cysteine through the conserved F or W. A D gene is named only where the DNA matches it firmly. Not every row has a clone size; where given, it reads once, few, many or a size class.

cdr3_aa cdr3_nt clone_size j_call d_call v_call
CATSRDHSRGIQETQYF TGTGCCACCAGCAGAGATCATTCGCGGGGTATCCAAGAGACCCAGTACTTC once TRBJ2-5 . TRBV15
CASSLGRGGQGTNTEAFF TGTGCCAGCAGCTTAGGTCGCGGCGGACAGGGGACGAACACTGAAGCTTTCTTT few TRBJ1-1 TRBD1 TRBV7-9
CASSAKTGAETEAFF TGTGCCAGCAGTGCAAAGACAGGGGCGGAGACTGAAGCTTTCTTT few TRBJ1-1 TRBD1 TRBV6-1
CASSQDSTRPSYEQYF TGCGCCAGCAGCCAAGATTCTACTCGTCCCTCTTACGAGCAGTACTTC few TRBJ2-7 . TRBV4-1
CASRHRPWDEQYF TGTGCCAGCAGACACAGGCCGTGGGACGAGCAGTACTTC . TRBJ2-7 . TRBV6-5
CASKWGLATEAFF TGTGCCAGTAAATGGGGGCTGGCCACTGAAGCTTTCTTT . TRBJ1-1 . TRBV19
CASDNNEQFF TGTGCCAGCGACAACAATGAGCAGTTCTTC few TRBJ2-1 . TRBV2
CASSFRISGLYNEQFF TGTGCCAGCAGCTTCAGAATCAGCGGACTATACAATGAGCAGTTCTTC . TRBJ2-1 . TRBV13
CASSLAGQRITGELFF TGTGCCAGCAGCTTAGCGGGACAGAGAATCACCGGGGAGCTGTTTTTT . TRBJ2-2 TRBD1 TRBV7-2
CASSQDRRQGLGAFF TGTGCCAGCAGCCAAGATAGAAGGCAGGGTTTGGGAGCTTTCTTT . TRBJ1-1 . TRBV4-2
CATSRDPHYEQYF TGTGCCACCAGCAGAGACCCCCACTACGAGCAGTACTTC few TRBJ2-7 . TRBV15
CASSHQARGDYGYTF TGCGCCAGCAGCCACCAGGCCCGCGGGGACTATGGCTACACCTTC . TRBJ1-2 . TRBV4-1
CASSVTGVGMIYEQYF TGTGCCAGCAGTGTTACAGGGGTTGGAATGATCTACGAGCAGTACTTC . TRBJ2-7 TRBD1 TRBV6-1
CASSLNSWEPYNEQFF TGTGCCAGCAGCTTAAATTCATGGGAGCCCTACAATGAGCAGTTCTTC . TRBJ2-1 . TRBV7-2
CASSHPIRDIVQETQYF TGTGCCAGCAGCCACCCAATCCGGGACATCGTTCAAGAGACCCAGTACTTC . TRBJ2-5 . TRBV9
CASSSRGLGDYGYTF TGTGCCAGCAGCTCAAGGGGGCTCGGTGACTATGGCTACACCTTC . TRBJ1-2 TRBD1 TRBV7-8
CASSQDLPLAGGPDTQYF TGCGCCAGCAGCCAAGATCTCCCTCTAGCGGGGGGGCCGGATACGCAGTATTTT . TRBJ2-3 TRBD2 TRBV4-3
CASSPGGASRGYTF TGTGCCAGCAGCCCAGGGGGCGCGTCGAGAGGCTACACCTTC . TRBJ1-2 TRBD1 TRBV7-2
CASSSSQRVEQYF TGTGCCAGCAGCTCGTCACAGAGAGTCGAGCAGTACTTC . TRBJ2-7 . TRBV13
CTSSQERPWGDTQYF TGCACCAGCAGCCAAGAGAGGCCGTGGGGGGACACGCAGTATTTT . TRBJ2-3 . TRBV1
CASSFYRVDTEAFF TGTGCCAGCAGCTTTTATCGAGTTGACACTGAAGCTTTCTTT . TRBJ1-1 . TRBV5-4
CASSSATLAGGPVSKNIQYF TGCGCCAGCAGCTCCGCGACGCTAGCGGGGGGCCCCGTGTCCAAAAACATTCAGTACTTC few TRBJ2-4 TRBD2 TRBV5-1
CASSYAEGGAGQPQHF TGTGCCAGCAGTTACGCCGAAGGGGGGGCAGGTCAGCCCCAGCATTTT . TRBJ1-5 . TRBV6-6
CAISEPRGWTDTQYF TGTGCCATCAGTGAGCCCAGGGGGTGGACAGATACGCAGTATTTT . TRBJ2-3 TRBD1 TRBV10-3
CASSQDRVQGVMGYEQYF TGCGCCAGCAGCCAAGATAGGGTACAGGGAGTTATGGGCTACGAGCAGTACTTC . TRBJ2-7 . TRBV4-3
CATSRSRQGRGLSTEAFF TGTGCCACCAGCAGGAGCAGACAGGGTAGAGGATTAAGCACTGAAGCTTTCTTT few TRBJ1-1 TRBD1 TRBV15
CASSSTGVANQPQHF TGTGCCAGCAGTTCGACAGGGGTCGCCAATCAGCCCCAGCATTTT . TRBJ1-5 TRBD1 TRBV6-1
CASSPTSGGGYEQYF TGTGCCAGCTCACCAACGTCAGGAGGTGGCTACGAGCAGTACTTC . TRBJ2-7 . TRBV18
CASSPRGGNTEAFF TGTGCCAGCAGTCCTCGGGGAGGGAACACTGAAGCTTTCTTT . TRBJ1-1 . TRBV7-3
CASSPPGLAGGPGETQYF TGTGCCAGCAGCCCACCGGGACTAGCGGGGGGGCCGGGAGAGACCCAGTACTTC . TRBJ2-5 TRBD2 TRBV7-2
CSVRGGSFTDTQYF TGCAGCGTTCGGGGGGGTTCTTTCACAGATACGCAGTATTTT . TRBJ2-3 TRBD2 TRBV29-1
CASRLVGGALWEQYF TGTGCCAGCAGACTGGTGGGGGGGGCGCTTTGGGAGCAGTACTTC . TRBJ2-7 . TRBV7-2
CATSRVGGDYEQYF TGTGCCACCAGCAGAGTGGGCGGGGACTACGAGCAGTACTTC . TRBJ2-7 . TRBV15
CASSLDGTKNTEAFF TGCGCCAGCAGCTTGGATGGGACAAAGAACACTGAAGCTTTCTTT . TRBJ1-1 . TRBV5-1
CASTRDRGNTEAFF TGTGCCAGCACCCGGGACAGGGGAAACACTGAAGCTTTCTTT . TRBJ1-1 TRBD1 TRBV6-6
CASSLTGVGYTF TGTGCCAGCAGCCTGACAGGGGTCGGCTACACCTTC once TRBJ1-2 TRBD1 TRBV7-2
CASSTGQGIQPQHF TGTGCCAGCAGCACCGGACAGGGGATTCAGCCCCAGCATTTT . TRBJ1-5 TRBD1 TRBV5-8
CAITDSMNTEAFF TGTGCCATCACCGACAGTATGAACACTGAAGCTTTCTTT . TRBJ1-1 . TRBV10-3
CASKPRGENTEAFF TGTGCCAGCAAACCCAGGGGGGAGAACACTGAAGCTTTCTTT . TRBJ1-1 TRBD1 TRBV25-1
CASSLLSRNYGYTF TGTGCCAGCAGTTTATTAAGTCGGAACTATGGCTACACCTTC . TRBJ1-2 . TRBV28
CASSEPQGLAGGYTF TGTGCCAGCAGCGAACCCCAGGGGTTGGCCGGCGGCTACACCTTC . TRBJ1-2 . TRBV7-9
CASSVQGSAYNSPLHF TGTGCCAGTAGTGTACAGGGTAGCGCCTATAATTCACCCCTCCACTTT . TRBJ1-6 . TRBV19
CASSTEGLNNQPQHF TGTGCCAGTAGTACTGAGGGTCTGAACAATCAGCCCCAGCATTTT . TRBJ1-5 . TRBV19
CATSPDRTNTGELFF TGTGCCACCAGCCCCGACAGGACCAACACCGGGGAGCTGTTTTTT . TRBJ2-2 . TRBV15
CASSIASNTEAFF TGTGCCAGTAGTATAGCTTCCAACACTGAAGCTTTCTTT . TRBJ1-1 . TRBV19